The 5 T cell receptor beta chains presented below share a single source sample, sequenced in a study of blood T cell repertoires in COVID-19. Measured with immunoSEQ multiplex PCR; TCRdb has only the in-frame clones, and not every one. This sample yields approximately 440,000 clones, of which about 91% are seen a single time; approximately 12% belongs to the top ten. The sequenced material came from peripheral blood. These receptors were obtained from a woman aged 45-60 years with COVID-19, enrolled during active disease.

The chain employs TRBV27 and TRBJ1-5; 7 bases line up with TRBD1. The CDR3 consists of 14 residues. J gave up 4 bases and V 6 bases, and 6 bases lay outside the gene matches. The germline CDR1 and CDR2 sequences are MNHEY and SMNVEV (reference sequence). DNA of the CDR3: TGTGCCAGCAGCAGAGGGGGCAGGAATCAGCCCCAGCATTTT. Residues: CASSRGGRNQPQHF.

V gene TRBV9 combines with J gene TRBJ1-1; 8 bases are shared with TRBD1. Germline CDR1 is SGDLS and CDR2 is YYNGEE. Unmatched junction bases numbered 8, after V lost 4 bases and J lost 6 bases. This CDR3 spans 14 amino acids. CDR3 sequence (DNA): TGTGCCAGCAGCTCACAGGGGGGGTCCGCTGAAGCTTTCTTT. Amino acids: CASSSQGGSAEAFF.

About this clone itself: This sample also contains other DNA sequences that code for the same CDR3. The chain combines TRBV6-1 with TRBJ1-1; tentative D call: TRBD1 (5 bases). CDR1 and CDR2 from the germline V gene are MNHNS and SASEGT. The CDR3 contains 13 residues. V gave up 2 bases and J gave up 1 base, with 5 bases separating them. This chain's CDR3 is CASSEQGNTEAFF. The CDR3 DNA is TGTGCCAGCAGTGAACAGGGGAACACTGAAGCTTTCTTT.

This chain links TRBV28 with TRBJ2-5, with D tentatively TRBD2 (5 bases). The V end lost 10 bases, the J end lost 6 bases, and 18 bases lay between the germline ends. Per the germline V gene, CDR1 is MDHEN and CDR2 is SYDVKM. CDR3 length: 13 amino acids. The CDR3 is CATIKEPGKTQYF. In DNA form, the CDR3 reads TGTGCCACCATAAAGGAACCCGGGAAGACCCAGTACTTC.

The chain couples TRBV3-1 (or the pseudogene TRBV3-2) to TRBJ1-6; no reliable D call. Germline CDR1 LGHDT, CDR2 YNNKEL (reference sequence). The V gene lost 7 bases and the J gene lost 7 bases, with 14 bases spanning the gap. This CDR3 is 14 amino acids long. The CDR3 coding sequence is TGTGCCAGCAACCCACCGACGGGGAATTCACCCCTCCACTTT. This codes for CASNPPTGNSPLHF.